This TCR beta chain was profiled in a study of beta chain features in type 1 diabetes. Study-wide context: Age, gender and cell yields were alike across patients and healthy donors. Findings and limits, study-wide: Type 1 diabetes patients had TCRB CDR3s that were shorter (moderately but significantly so) in all four CD4+ subsets.

V lost 4 bases and J 0 bases, leaving 12 bases between the germline ends. The CDR3 length is 15 residues. The germline gives CDR1 SGHRS, CDR2 YFSETQ. Expressed TCRB transcripts were sequenced because the entire RNA isolate underwent reverse transcription. Repertoires were generated with immunoSEQ multiplex PCR, while TCRdb's copy carries only in-frame clones and drops some. The sample holds approximately 250,000 clones; under 13% are singletons and the top ten take more than 0.015%. This clone was seen a few times. The antigen is unknown. The V and J genes are TRBV5-1 and TRBJ2-3; D may be TRBD1 (6 bases). This TCR came from a man younger than 40 with type 1 diabetes. The source material was naive CD4+ T cells from blood. CDR3 sequence: CASSVRDTSTDTQYF. The CDR3 DNA follows: TGCGCCAGCAGCGTCCGGGACACGAGCACAGATACGCAGTATTTT. Using reference TRBV5-1 and TRBJ2-3 for the parts outside the CDR3, the full variable domain is KAGVTQTPRYLIKTRGQQVTLSCSPISGHRSVSWYQQTPGQGLQFLFEYFSETQRNKGNFPGRFSGRQFSNSRSEMNVSTLELGDSALYLCASSVRDTSTDTQYFGPGTRLTVL.